Following are 20 T cell receptor beta chains from one sample sequenced in a study of blood T cell repertoires in COVID-19. Method: immunoSEQ multiplex PCR; TCRdb's copy keeps in-frame clones and lacks some. The sample has 400,000 to 500,000 clones; 75% to 90% are singletons. The sequenced sample consisted of peripheral blood. The receptors derive from a woman aged 25 to 39 with active or convalescent COVID-19.

This chain connects TRBV27 to TRBJ1-2; possibly TRBD1 for D (5 bases). The CDR3 is made up of 14 amino acids. Germline lookup yields CDR1 MNHEY and CDR2 SMNVEV (reference sequence). Trimming left V 5 bases short and J 0 bases short, with 10 bases between. CDR3 nucleotides: TGTGCCAGCAGTCCAGTAGGGGCTAACTATGGCTACACCTTC. Translated, it gives CASSPVGANYGYTF.

The chain joins TRBV5-5 to TRBJ2-3, with D uncertain. The germline V gene has CDR1 SGHKS and CDR2 YYEKEE (reference sequence). The CDR3 totals 16 residues. Trimming left V 0 bases short and J 5 bases short, with 16 bases between. The CDR3 nucleotides read TGTGCCAGCAGCTTGGAAAGTTCAGATTTTGGAGATACGCAGTATTTT. Translating gives CASSLESSDFGDTQYF.

This clone has more than one count but fewer than ten. The chain uses TRBV5-1 and TRBJ2-1; D gene unclear. This CDR3 is 16 amino acids long. V was pared by 2 bases and J by 6 bases, with 18 bases between. Germline CDR1 SGHRS, CDR2 YFSETQ. The CDR3 nucleotides read TGCGCCAGCAGCTTCTCTTTCTCTCGAGGTAGCAATGAGCAGTTCTTC. Translation gives CASSFSFSRGSNEQFF.

The chain links TRBV21-1 to TRBJ1-2; the table's D gene call, TRBD1, was not cross checked with the DNA. TRBV21-1 is a documented pseudogene. The CDR3 runs 15 residues. The CDR3 sequence is CASSNPGQTRYGYTF. The DNA for the CDR3 is TGTGCCAGCAGCAACCCGGGACAGACCCGGTATGGCTACACCTTC.

The CDR3: CASSSTGYEQYF. In DNA form, the CDR3 reads TGCGCCAGCAGTTCGACAGGGTACGAGCAGTACTTC. This chain uses TRBV10-2 with TRBJ2-7; TRBD1 matches at 7 bases. CDR1 and CDR2 from the germline V gene are WSHSY and SAAADI. The CDR3 has 12 residues. The ends lost 5 bases at V and 4 bases at J; junction bases unmatched: 2.

This chain uses TRBV5-1 with TRBJ2-1; 7 bases agree with TRBD2. The CDR3 loop spans 17 amino acids. The J segment lost 1 base and the V segment lost 0 bases, leaving 7 bases of the junction unmatched. CDR1 is SGHRS, CDR2 YFSETQ, per germline. The CDR3 coding sequence is TGCGCCAGCAGCTTGGGGGACGGCGGGGGTTCCTACAATGAGCAGTTCTTC. The encoded protein is CASSLGDGGGSYNEQFF.

The V and J genes are TRBV7-9 and TRBJ2-7, with D tentatively TRBD1 (5 bases). Trimming shortened V by 3 bases and J by 4 bases, and 22 bases separated the two germline ends. This CDR3 has 17 amino acids. Germline CDR1 reads SEHNR; CDR2 reads FQNEAQ (reference sequence). The CDR3 sequence is CASSLARTNERVYEQYF. The CDR3 nucleotides read TGTGCCAGCAGCTTGGCCCGGACAAACGAACGGGTTTACGAGCAGTACTTC.

The chain couples TRBV3-1 (or the pseudogene TRBV3-2) to TRBJ2-2; 8 nucleotides match TRBD1. The CDR3 covers 15 residues. The germline V gene has CDR1 LGHDT and CDR2 YNNKEL (reference sequence). V gave up 4 bases and J gave up 1 base; unmatched junction bases: 2. CDR3 amino acids: CASSPGTGNTGELFF. Written as DNA, the CDR3 is TGTGCCAGCAGCCCCGGGACAGGGAACACCGGGGAGCTGTTTTTT.

The CDR3 bases are TGTGCCTGGAGGGAAACAGGGTACGACGAGCAGTACTTC. It codes for CAWRETGYDEQYF. The chain links TRBV30 to TRBJ2-7; TRBD1 might be the D (6 bases). Germline V lookup: CDR1 GTSNPN, CDR2 SVGIG (reference sequence). V lost 3 bases and J lost 5, with 14 bases in between. The CDR3 extends over 13 amino acids.

J is TRBJ2-5 and V is TRBV19; D gene unclear. V gave up 7 bases and J gave up 3 bases, with 15 bases separating them. Germline values: CDR1 LNHDA, CDR2 SQIVND (reference sequence). The CDR3 is 14 residues long. The chain's CDR3 is CASNPSRQEETQYF. DNA for the CDR3: TGTGCCAGTAACCCCAGTCGCCAGGAAGAGACCCAGTACTTC.

V is TRBV7-6 and J is TRBJ2-7; D is unresolved. V dropped 0 bases and J dropped 6 bases, with 9 bases sitting between them. Germline lookup yields CDR1 SGHVS and CDR2 FNYEAQ. There are 13 residues in the CDR3. CDR3 nucleotides: TGTGCCAGCAGCTTAGCGCTTCTTAGCGAGCAGTACTTC. Amino acid sequence: CASSLALLSEQYF.

This clone showed up just a few times. The chain links TRBV19 to TRBJ2-7; possible D gene TRBD1, 5 bases. Germline assignment: CDR1 LNHDA and CDR2 SQIVND (reference sequence). The CDR3 contains 14 residues. V was cut by 6 bases and J by 4 bases, with 16 bases left in between. The CDR3 protein is CASRWMAGPYEQYF. CDR3 DNA: TGTGCCAGTAGGTGGATGGCAGGGCCGTACGAGCAGTACTTC. Full variable domain (missing parts from reference TRBV19 and TRBJ2-7): DGGITQSPKYLFRKEGQNVTLSCEQNLNHDAMYWYRQDPGQGLRLIYYSQIVNDFQKGDIAEGYSVSREKKESFPLTVTSAQKNPTAFYLCASRWMAGPYEQYFGPGTRLTVT.

About this clone: The identical CDR3 is also encoded by other nucleotide sequences in the sample. The genes are TRBV14 and TRBJ1-3; D remains unclear. CDR1 SGHDN and CDR2 FVKESK come from the germline V gene. The length of the CDR3 is 12 residues. V dropped 1 base and J dropped 7 bases, with 5 bases sitting between them. The CDR3: CASSQVGNTIYF. In DNA, the CDR3 is TGTGCCAGCAGCCAAGTCGGTAACACCATATATTTT.

The gene calls are TRBV19 and TRBJ1-1; 12 bases align to TRBD1. V lost 3 bases, J lost 8 bases, and 13 bases stayed unmatched. CDR1 is LNHDA, CDR2 SQIVND, per germline (reference sequence). The CDR3 spans 17 residues. The CDR3 loop reads CASSILSVGTGGWEAFF. The DNA of the CDR3 is TGTGCCAGTAGTATCTTGAGTGTTGGGACAGGGGGCTGGGAAGCTTTCTTT.

This chain joins TRBV6-5 and TRBJ1-2; 8 bases are shared with TRBD1. This CDR3 has 15 residues. CDR1 MNHEY and CDR2 SVGAGI come from the germline V gene. V lost 6 bases, J lost 3 bases, and 9 bases stayed unmatched. The CDR3 coding sequence is TGTGCCAGCAGACCGACACAGGGGGTCGACTATGGCTACACCTTC. It encodes CASRPTQGVDYGYTF.

The V call is TRBV11-2, the J call TRBJ1-5; possibly TRBD1 for D (6 bases). Germline CDR1 is SGHAT and CDR2 is FQNNGV. Trimming shortened V by 5 bases and J by 3 bases, and 17 bases separated the two germline ends. The CDR3 spans 16 residues. The DNA for the CDR3 is TGTGCCAGCAGCCCAGCACCCCGGGACACCAATCAGCCCCAGCATTTT. Protein: CASSPAPRDTNQPQHF.

This chain connects TRBV21-1 to TRBJ2-1; TRBD1 is the table's D call and was not checked against the DNA. TRBV21-1 is termed a pseudogene. CDR3 length: 18 residues. The CDR3 DNA follows: TGTGCCAGCAGCAAAGAGGTGCCGCTCCTTGACAGGGAGGACGAGCAGTTCTTC. It codes for CASSKEVPLLDREDEQFF.

This clone was observed a few times. This chain connects TRBV29-1 to TRBJ2-7; TRBD1 aligns across 7 bases. With V trimmed by 5 bases and J by 0 bases, 7 bases remained unmatched. Germline lookup yields CDR1 SQVTM and CDR2 ANQGSEA. The CDR3 extends over 14 amino acids. CDR3 in DNA: TGCAGCGTTTTGGGACAGTGGAGCTCCTACGAGCAGTACTTC. Amino acid sequence: CSVLGQWSSYEQYF.

The chain's CDR3 is CASRPGTGFRTEAFF. Here the CDR3 DNA reads TGTGCCAGCAGGCCCGGGACAGGGTTTCGAACTGAAGCTTTCTTT. The chain links TRBV6-5 to TRBJ1-1; 9 positions agree with TRBD1. CDR3 size: 15 residues. Looked up from germline, CDR1 is MNHEY and CDR2 is SVGAGI. J lost 5 bases, V lost 6 bases, and 10 bases had no gene match.

This sequence joins TRBV3-1 (or the pseudogene TRBV3-2) and TRBJ1-4, with a tentative D call TRBD1 (6 bases). This CDR3 has 19 residues. V lost 0 bases, J lost 3 bases, and 20 bases lay in between. The V gene's germline CDR1 is LGHDT and CDR2 YNNKEL (reference sequence). This chain's CDR3 is CASSQDNSWGHISNEKLFF. The CDR3 coding sequence is TGTGCCAGCAGCCAAGACAATTCGTGGGGACATATCTCTAATGAAAAACTGTTTTTT.